The 24 T cell receptor beta chains presented below share a single source sample, sequenced in a study of cytomegalovirus exposure and HLA in healthy donors. PCR was performed using 60 Vbeta and 13 Jbeta primers. Assay used: immunoSEQ multiplex PCR; TCRdb lists only in-frame clones, some missing. Here the sample spans over 200,000 clones, over 65% being singletons. Sequenced input: PBMCs. The receptors stem from a human donor in good health.

The chain combines TRBV28 with TRBJ1-5, with D perhaps TRBD1 (6 bases). The CDR3 extends over 15 amino acids. V lost 7 bases to trimming and J lost 2 bases, with 15 bases between them. From germline, CDR1 is MDHEN and CDR2 SYDVKM. In DNA form, the CDR3 reads TGTGCCAGCACCCCTTGGACAGCGGGCAATCAGCCCCAGCATTTT. Protein: CASTPWTAGNQPQHF.

The chain recombines TRBV13 with TRBJ2-7, with 7 bases matching TRBD1. The germline gives CDR1 PRHDT, CDR2 FYEKMQ (reference sequence). The V segment lost 4 bases and the J segment 1 base; nucleotides outside the gene matches: 10. The CDR3 is 16 amino acids. The CDR3 nucleotides read TGTGCCAGCAGCTCCCGGACAGGAGTCCTGTCCTACGAGCAGTACTTC. It codes for CASSSRTGVLSYEQYF.

V and J are TRBV9 and TRBJ1-4; D is ambiguous. The CDR3 runs to 13 residues. Trimming shortened V by 3 bases and J by 4 bases, and 7 bases separated the two germline ends. Per the germline V gene, CDR1 is SGDLS and CDR2 is YYNGEE. The DNA for the CDR3 is TGTGCCAGCAGCGGGCCTCATAATGAAAAACTGTTTTTT. This sequence encodes CASSGPHNEKLFF.

This clone was detected once. The V and J genes are TRBV11-2 and TRBJ2-5; 7 nucleotides match TRBD1. Germline CDR1 is SGHAT and CDR2 is FQNNGV. The CDR3 has 13 amino acids. After removal of 6 bases from V and 3 bases from J, the junction contained 4 bases not matched to a gene. This CDR3 is CASRWTGEETQYF. Written as DNA, the CDR3 is TGTGCCAGCAGATGGACAGGTGAAGAGACCCAGTACTTC.

The rearrangement joins TRBV7-6 to TRBJ1-3; 7 nucleotides align to TRBD1. Trimming took 1 base from V and 2 from J; bases not matched to a gene: 2. Germline lookup yields CDR1 SGHVS and CDR2 FNYEAQ. CDR3 length: 15 amino acids. CDR3 protein: CASSLGQGPGNTIYF. DNA of the CDR3: TGTGCCAGCAGCTTAGGACAGGGCCCTGGAAACACCATATATTTT. Full variable domain (rest looked up from reference TRBV7-6 and TRBJ1-3): GAGVSQSPRYKVTKRGQDVALRCDPISGHVSLYWYRQALGQGPEFLTYFNYEAQQDKSGLPNDRFSAERPEGSISTLTIQRTEQRDSAMYRCASSLGQGPGNTIYFGEGSWLTVV.

The V call is TRBV5-5, the J call TRBJ2-1; TRBD2 agrees at 14 bases. Losses at the gene ends were 4 bases for V and 4 bases for J; bases not matched to a gene: 13. This CDR3 is 19 amino acids long. CDR1 is SGHKS and CDR2 is YYEKEE in the germline V gene (reference sequence). This chain's CDR3 is CASSQVPGLAGVPYNEQFF. The CDR3, as DNA: TGTGCCAGCAGCCAAGTCCCGGGACTAGCGGGAGTTCCGTACAATGAGCAGTTCTTC.

CDR3 loop: CASSLQFPAFYEQYF. CDR3 nucleotide sequence: TGCGCCAGCAGCTTACAGTTCCCCGCCTTCTACGAGCAGTACTTC. The chain couples TRBV5-1 to TRBJ2-7; D not certain. The CDR3 is 15 amino acids. V lost 2 bases and J 3 bases, leaving 15 bases between the germline ends. Germline CDR1 SGHRS, CDR2 YFSETQ.

CDR3 nucleotide sequence: TGCGCCAGCAGCGCGCTGACAGAGAACTATGGCTACACCTTC. This sequence encodes CASSALTENYGYTF. The chain links TRBV5-1 to TRBJ1-2, with D perhaps TRBD1 (5 bases). V shed 4 bases and J shed 2 bases, with 12 bases lying between them. The CDR3 length is 14 residues. The germline gives CDR1 SGHRS, CDR2 YFSETQ.

The chain links TRBV7-3 to TRBJ2-7; no clear D. CDR1 and CDR2 from the germline V gene are SGHTA and FQGTGA. The CDR3 has 15 amino acids. The V and J ends lost 2 bases and 0 bases respectively, with 11 bases between them. CDR3: CASSLRHESSYEQYF. In DNA, the CDR3 is TGTGCCAGCAGCTTACGACACGAAAGCTCCTACGAGCAGTACTTC.

CDR3 DNA: TGCGCCAGCAGCTTCGTTTCAGGGTCCAATCAGCCCCAGCATTTT. This gives the protein CASSFVSGSNQPQHF. V usage is TRBV5-1 and J usage is TRBJ1-5; a weak D match, TRBD1 (5 bases). The CDR3 extends over 15 amino acids. Trimming pared 2 bases from V and 3 bases from J, leaving 12 bases between. Germline V CDR1 and CDR2: SGHRS, YFSETQ.

The J gene is TRBJ2-5, the V gene TRBV7-9; 11 bases map to TRBD2. From germline, CDR1 is SEHNR and CDR2 FQNEAQ (reference sequence). V lost 8 bases to trimming and J lost 4 bases; unmatched junction nucleotides: 9. This CDR3 contains 15 residues. The CDR3 nucleotides are TGTGCCAGCGGGATAGCGGGAGGGCCGCGAGAGACCCAGTACTTC. Translated, it gives CASGIAGGPRETQYF.

The chain uses TRBV20-1 and TRBJ1-2; D unclear. This CDR3 has 11 amino acids. Germline-derived CDR1 and CDR2 are DFQATT and SNEGSKA (reference sequence). Trimming left V 3 bases short and J 8 bases short, with 10 bases between. CDR3 region: CSASNQLGYTF. CDR3 bases: TGCAGTGCTAGTAACCAGTTAGGCTACACCTTC.

The rearrangement uses TRBV30 and TRBJ1-2; no clear D. The CDR3 has 14 amino acids. Per the germline V gene, CDR1 is GTSNPN and CDR2 is SVGIG (reference sequence). V lost 1 base and J lost 3, with 12 bases in between. CDR3: CAWSGPSDYYGYTF. CDR3 nucleotides: TGTGCCTGGAGTGGACCAAGTGACTACTATGGCTACACCTTC.

J is TRBJ1-1 and V is TRBV5-1; a weak D match, TRBD1 (5 bases). V shed 0 bases and J shed 1 base, with 7 bases lying between them. The CDR3 consists of 14 residues. Germline values: CDR1 SGHRS, CDR2 YFSETQ. The DNA of the CDR3 is TGCGCCAGCAGCTTGGAGGACAAGAACACTGAAGCTTTCTTT. Translation: CASSLEDKNTEAFF.

V usage is TRBV6-6 and J usage is TRBJ2-7, with 10 bases fitting TRBD1. V shed 6 bases and J 2 bases; nucleotides not matched to a gene: 7. Germline V gene lookup returns CDR1 MNHNY and CDR2 SVGAGI (reference sequence). The CDR3 runs 15 residues. DNA for the CDR3: TGTGCCAGCAGATCCTCCGGGACAGGGGCCTACGAGCAGTACTTC. Its protein product is CASRSSGTGAYEQYF.

CDR3 nucleotides: TGTGCCAGCAGCCCATCAGGGGGGTCAGGGCGGCTTGGCGGCTACGAGCAGTACTTC. Amino acids: CASSPSGGSGRLGGYEQYF. The rearrangement joins TRBV9 to TRBJ2-7; D might be TRBD1 (7 bases). The CDR3 runs to 19 residues. V lost 4 bases, J lost 3 bases, and 29 bases lay in between. Germline lookup yields CDR1 SGDLS and CDR2 YYNGEE.

This clone has more than one count but fewer than ten. This chain uses TRBV7-2 with TRBJ2-3; D is undetermined. This CDR3 has 14 residues. V was pared by 4 bases and J by 0 bases, with 8 bases between. Germline values: CDR1 SGHTA, CDR2 FQGNSA. This CDR3 is CASSSYYSTDTQYF. As DNA, the CDR3 is TGTGCCAGCAGCTCCTATTACAGCACAGATACGCAGTATTTT.

The chain uses TRBV5-1 and TRBJ2-5; 12 bases align to TRBD2. Trimming cost V 2 bases and J 2 bases; bases outside gene matches: 1. The germline CDR1 and CDR2 sequences are SGHRS and YFSETQ. This CDR3 has 15 residues. CDR3 DNA sequence: TGCGCCAGCAGCTTTGGACTAGCGGGACAAGAGACCCAGTACTTC. Its translation is CASSFGLAGQETQYF.

This chain connects TRBV27 to TRBJ2-7, with a tentative D call TRBD2 (5 bases). V was clipped by 2 bases and J by 1 base, with 9 bases between them. CDR3 length: 14 residues. Per germline, CDR1 MNHEY and CDR2 SMNVEV (reference sequence). The CDR3 is CASSLRGWSYEQYF. In DNA form, the CDR3 reads TGTGCCAGCAGTTTAAGAGGGTGGTCCTACGAGCAGTACTTC.

The chain combines TRBV9 with TRBJ2-3; 8 bases fit TRBD2. The CDR3 is 14 amino acids. Germline CDR1 is SGDLS and CDR2 is YYNGEE. The V gene end was trimmed by 3 bases and the J gene end by 2 bases; junction bases not matched to a gene: 2. CDR3 amino acids: CASSGSGITDTQYF. In DNA, the CDR3 is TGTGCCAGCAGCGGTAGCGGGATCACAGATACGCAGTATTTT. The full variable domain, its missing parts supplied by reference TRBV9 and TRBJ2-3, is DSGVTQTPKHLITATGQRVTLRCSPRSGDLSVYWYQQSLDQGLQFLIQYYNGEERAKGNILERFSAQQFPDLHSELNLSSLELGDSALYFCASSGSGITDTQYFGPGTRLTVL.

The rearrangement joins TRBV25-1 to TRBJ2-7; no definite D call. The CDR3 spans 14 residues. Germline assignment: CDR1 MGHDK and CDR2 SYGVNS. Trimming pared 6 bases from V and 7 bases from J, leaving 19 bases between. The chain's CDR3 is CASRPDDSLREQYF. The CDR3 bases are TGTGCCAGCAGGCCCGATGACTCCCTACGAGAGCAGTACTTC.

The chain employs TRBV19 and TRBJ2-7; 7 bases match TRBD2. The CDR3 spans 16 residues. After removal of 2 bases from V and 3 bases from J, the junction contained 10 bases not matched to a gene. CDR1 LNHDA and CDR2 SQIVND come from the germline V gene (reference sequence). CDR3 residues: CASSITPGAGDYEQYF. CDR3 DNA: TGTGCCAGTAGTATAACCCCGGGCGCGGGAGACTACGAGCAGTACTTC. The whole variable domain, remainder taken from reference TRBV19 and TRBJ2-7, is DGGITQSPKYLFRKEGQNVTLSCEQNLNHDAMYWYRQDPGQGLRLIYYSQIVNDFQKGDIAEGYSVSREKKESFPLTVTSAQKNPTAFYLCASSITPGAGDYEQYFGPGTRLTVT.

The CDR3 DNA is TGTGCCAGCAGTTACGAAGGGACAGGGGGCGCGAGAGGCTACACCTTC. As protein: CASSYEGTGGARGYTF. The genes are TRBV6-5 and TRBJ1-2; 12 bases fit TRBD1. The germline V gene has CDR1 MNHEY and CDR2 SVGAGI. This CDR3 contains 16 residues. The V and J ends lost 2 bases and 8 bases, in that order; junction bases with no gene match: 9.

The V call is TRBV19, the J call TRBJ1-1; TRBD1 matches 12 bases. From germline, CDR1 is LNHDA and CDR2 SQIVND (reference sequence). Trimming at V came to 5 bases and at J to 7 bases, leaving 5 bases not matched to a gene. The CDR3 runs 14 residues. The CDR3 here is CASSSGQGAGEAFF. The CDR3 DNA sequence: TGTGCCAGTAGTTCGGGACAGGGGGCGGGTGAAGCTTTCTTT.